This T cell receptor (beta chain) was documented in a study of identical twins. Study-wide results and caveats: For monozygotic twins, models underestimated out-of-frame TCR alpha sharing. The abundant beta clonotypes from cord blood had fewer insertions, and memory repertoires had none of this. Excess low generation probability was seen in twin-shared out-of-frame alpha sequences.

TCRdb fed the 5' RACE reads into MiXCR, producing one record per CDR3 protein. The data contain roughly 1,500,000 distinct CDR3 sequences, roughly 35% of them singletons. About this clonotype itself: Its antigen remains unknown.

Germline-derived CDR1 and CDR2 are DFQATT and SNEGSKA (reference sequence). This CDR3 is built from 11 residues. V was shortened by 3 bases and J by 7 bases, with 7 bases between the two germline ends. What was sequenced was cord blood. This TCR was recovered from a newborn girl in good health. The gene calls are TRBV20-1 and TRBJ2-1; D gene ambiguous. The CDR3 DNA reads TGCAGTGCTAGTTGGGGAAATGAGCAGTTCTTC. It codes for CSASWGNEQFF.